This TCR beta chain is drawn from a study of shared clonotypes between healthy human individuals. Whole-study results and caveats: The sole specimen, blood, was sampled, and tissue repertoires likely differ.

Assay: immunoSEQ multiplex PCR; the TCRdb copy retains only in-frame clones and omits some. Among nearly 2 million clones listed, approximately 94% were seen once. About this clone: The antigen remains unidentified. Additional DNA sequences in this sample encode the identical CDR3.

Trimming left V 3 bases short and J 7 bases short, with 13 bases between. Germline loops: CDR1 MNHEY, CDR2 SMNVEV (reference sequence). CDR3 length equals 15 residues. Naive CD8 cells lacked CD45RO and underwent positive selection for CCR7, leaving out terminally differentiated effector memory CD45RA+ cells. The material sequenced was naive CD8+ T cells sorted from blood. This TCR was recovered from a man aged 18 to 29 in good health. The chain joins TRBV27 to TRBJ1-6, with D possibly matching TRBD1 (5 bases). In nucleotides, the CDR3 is TGTGCCAGCAGTTTGGCCGGGGCGTTCAATTCACCCCTCCACTTT. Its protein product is CASSLAGAFNSPLHF.